Listed below are T cell receptor beta chains from one sample, sequenced in a study of T cells after yellow fever vaccination. One entry per CDR3 protein results from TCRdb running MiXCR on the 5' RACE reads. This sample has 310,000 or so distinct CDR3 sequences, with about 6.6% found just once. Sequencing used PBMCs, obtained more than 35 days after the first yellow fever vaccination. Receptor source: a man aged 18-30 years who received the YFV17D yellow fever vaccine. Both conserved end residues are part of each CDR3. D genes are given only for firm matches. The size field is filled for only some rows; it gives once, few, many or a size class.

abundance,v_gene,j_gene,d_gene,CDR3nt,CDR3aa
-,TRBV4-3,TRBJ1-6,-,TGCGCCAGCAGCCAAGAGGGACGGTCGTCTTCACCCCTCCACTTT,CASSQEGRSSSPLHF
-,TRBV4-3,TRBJ2-1,TRBD1,TGCGCCAGCAGCCAAGACGGACAGGTGTACAATGAGCAGTTCTTC,CASSQDGQVYNEQFF
few,TRBV28,TRBJ1-1,-,TGTGCCAGCAGTTTGAGGAAATCAACGGGCACTGAAGCTTTCTTT,CASSLRKSTGTEAFF
many,TRBV11-1,TRBJ2-3,-,TGTGCCAGCATCGGTAACACAGATACGCAGTATTTT,CASIGNTDTQYF
-,TRBV11-2,TRBJ2-2,-,TGTGCCAGCAGCGTACCGGGACAACCTTCGGGGGAGCTGTTTTTT,CASSVPGQPSGELFF
-,TRBV5-1,TRBJ2-1,TRBD1,TGCGCCAGCGGAAGGGACAGGGGGCCCAATGAGCAGTTCTTC,CASGRDRGPNEQFF
many,TRBV7-2,TRBJ2-4,TRBD1,TGTGCCAGCAGCCAGGGACAGCAAAACATTCAGTACTTC,CASSQGQQNIQYF
-,TRBV5-1,TRBJ2-5,-,TGCGCCAGCAGCTTGGAGGCTAGCGAGACCCAGTACTTC,CASSLEASETQYF
few,TRBV10-2,TRBJ2-4,-,TGCGCCAGCAGGGATCTCGTGTCGCGGGAGTACTTC,CASRDLVSREYF
many,TRBV11-2,TRBJ1-5,-,TGTGCCAGCAGCCGTGAGGAGAATCAGCCCCAGCATTTT,CASSREENQPQHF
-,TRBV5-1,TRBJ1-1,-,TGCGCCAGCAGCTTGGTGGTGGACACTGAAGCTTTCTTT,CASSLVVDTEAFF
many,TRBV29-1,TRBJ1-1,TRBD1,TGCAGCGTTGAAGGGGATCGACAGGGGGCCTGGACTGAAGCTTTCTTT,CSVEGDRQGAWTEAFF
-,TRBV29-1,TRBJ2-4,-,TGCAGCGTTGTTGGGAGTGACATTCAGTACTTC,CSVVGSDIQYF
-,TRBV27,TRBJ1-5,-,TGTGCCAGCAGTTTAGCGGTGGACACGACCCAGCATTTT,CASSLAVDTTQHF
few,TRBV13,TRBJ2-3,TRBD2,TGTGCCAGCACCTCCCCCGGGGGGGCCTTCACAGATACGCAGTATTTT,CASTSPGGAFTDTQYF
few,TRBV15,TRBJ2-5,TRBD1,TGTGCCACCAGCAGAGATTATCCCGGGACAGGGGATGAGACCCAGTACTTC,CATSRDYPGTGDETQYF
-,TRBV6-6,TRBJ2-7,-,TGTGCCGTGTGGGGCATCTACGAGCAGTACTTC,CAVWGIYEQYF
many,TRBV7-9,TRBJ2-7,-,TGTGCCAGCAGCACCATCCGGACGGGGAACTACGAGCAGTACTTC,CASSTIRTGNYEQYF
few,TRBV13,TRBJ2-1,-,TGTGCCAGCAGCTCGGGCCGGCCCGTAAGTCAGCAGTTCTTC,CASSSGRPVSQQFF
few,TRBV10-3,TRBJ1-2,-,TGTGCCATCAGTGAGTCGACTCATGGCAGCAACTATGGCTACACCTTC,CAISESTHGSNYGYTF
-,TRBV29-1,TRBJ1-2,-,TGCAGCGTTGAAAGGGGGGCCGAGGGTTATGGCTACACCTTC,CSVERGAEGYGYTF
-,TRBV3-1,TRBJ2-5,-,TGTGCCAGCAGCTTCCGGGGTAAAAAGACCCAGTACTTC,CASSFRGKKTQYF
-,TRBV6-1,TRBJ1-1,-,TGTGCCAGCAGTGAAGGGGGAGGGGGAAACACTGAAGCTTTCTTT,CASSEGGGGNTEAFF
few,TRBV7-3,TRBJ1-1,-,TGTGCCAGCAGCTTAGATTCTCAGATGAACACTGAAGCTTTCTTT,CASSLDSQMNTEAFF
few,TRBV27,TRBJ2-3,TRBD2,TGTGCCAGCAGTCCAATAGGACTAGCGGGGGCGGTGGATACGCAGTATTTT,CASSPIGLAGAVDTQYF
few,TRBV7-2,TRBJ1-3,TRBD1,TGTGCCAGCAGCACCTGGACAGGGGCAGGAAACACCATATATTTT,CASSTWTGAGNTIYF
-,TRBV18,TRBJ2-3,-,TGTGCCAGCTCACCACCTCTAGATACGCAGTATTTT,CASSPPLDTQYF
-,TRBV14,TRBJ2-1,TRBD2,TGTGCCAGCAGCCAGTCTTCGGGAGGTGAGCAGTTCTTC,CASSQSSGGEQFF
few,TRBV10-3,TRBJ2-3,TRBD1,TGTGCCATCAGTGCCGGGATGGGACAGGCCAGCACAGATACGCAGTATTTT,CAISAGMGQASTDTQYF
many,TRBV7-6,TRBJ2-3,TRBD2,TGTGCCAGCAGCCCGAGGTATACTAGCGGCACAGATACGCAGTATTTT,CASSPRYTSGTDTQYF
few,TRBV4-1,TRBJ2-5,-,TGCGCCAGCAGCCGTGGGGAAATAGGGGTTCAAGAGACCCAGTACTTC,CASSRGEIGVQETQYF
-,TRBV11-2,TRBJ2-3,TRBD2,TGTGCCAGCAGCCCACCGGGACTAGCGGGGGGGCGAGGGGCAGATACGCAGTATTTT,CASSPPGLAGGRGADTQYF
-,TRBV10-3,TRBJ2-3,TRBD2,TGTGCCATCAGGACCTCTAGCGGGGGGGCTTCAGATACGCAGTATTTT,CAIRTSSGGASDTQYF
few,TRBV7-6,TRBJ2-1,TRBD2,TGTGCCAGCAGCTTCCAGCGGGGGGCCGTAAATGAGCAGTTCTTC,CASSFQRGAVNEQFF
many,TRBV5-6,TRBJ2-3,-,TGTGCCAGCAGCTTGGCGAGGGGAGGCGGCACAGATACGCAGTATTTT,CASSLARGGGTDTQYF
many,TRBV4-2,TRBJ2-6,TRBD1,TGTGCCAGCAGCGTCGTCCCGGGACAGGCTTCAAGGTCTGGGGCCAACGTCCTGACTTTC,CASSVVPGQASRSGANVLTF
-,TRBV12-5,TRBJ2-1,-,TGTGCTAGCGGGGTGGGGGGCCTCGGGAATGAGCAGTTCTTC,CASGVGGLGNEQFF
-,TRBV30,TRBJ1-5,TRBD1,TGTGCCTGGGCGAGTGCAGGGGGCGGACAGCCCCAGCATTTT,CAWASAGGGQPQHF
few,TRBV2,TRBJ1-2,TRBD1,TGTGCCAGCAGTGAACTCCAGGGGGCCGACTATGGCTACACCTTC,CASSELQGADYGYTF
many,TRBV5-1,TRBJ2-3,TRBD1,TGCGCCAGCAGCTTGTGGGGACAGATAGAAACGCAGTATTTT,CASSLWGQIETQYF
-,TRBV11-2,TRBJ2-5,TRBD2,TGTGCCAGCAGTTACCCTACTAGCGGGGGCCTGTACCAAGAGACCCAGTACTTC,CASSYPTSGGLYQETQYF
few,TRBV11-2,TRBJ1-4,-,TGTGCCAGCAGCTTAGAAGGGAACGGCGCGGAGCATGAAAAACTGTTTTTT,CASSLEGNGAEHEKLFF
few,TRBV6-6,TRBJ2-1,-,TGTGCCAGCAGTTACTCCTCCACTAATGAGCAGTTCTTC,CASSYSSTNEQFF
many,TRBV7-2,TRBJ2-1,-,TGTGCCAGCAGCTCCATCGGGACACAACAGTTCTTC,CASSSIGTQQFF